This T cell receptor beta chain stems from a study of post-analysis software for immune sequencing data. Study outcomes and limitations: In patients, about 5 TRBV segments were more frequent than in controls, with TRBV5-6, TRBV5-1 and TRBV20-1 among them.

The length of the CDR3 is 16 residues. Looked up from germline, CDR1 is MNHNS and CDR2 is SASEGT. V was shortened by 2 bases and J by 0 bases, with 11 bases between the two germline ends. Turning to this clonotype: Its target is not known.

Unique molecular identifiers featured in each of the TCR beta cDNA libraries. A single record per CDR3 protein comes from TCRdb applying MiXCR to the PCR reads. The table lists about 430,000 distinct CDR3 sequences, 39% of them singletons. This TCR was sampled from a girl aged 2-9 years with multiple sclerosis. The chain uses TRBV6-1 and TRBJ2-1; weak D call: TRBD1 (6 bases). Material: blood. CDR3 DNA sequence: TGTGCCAGCAGTGAACAGGGGTTGAGCTCCTACAATGAGCAGTTCTTC. Translated, it gives CASSEQGLSSYNEQFF.